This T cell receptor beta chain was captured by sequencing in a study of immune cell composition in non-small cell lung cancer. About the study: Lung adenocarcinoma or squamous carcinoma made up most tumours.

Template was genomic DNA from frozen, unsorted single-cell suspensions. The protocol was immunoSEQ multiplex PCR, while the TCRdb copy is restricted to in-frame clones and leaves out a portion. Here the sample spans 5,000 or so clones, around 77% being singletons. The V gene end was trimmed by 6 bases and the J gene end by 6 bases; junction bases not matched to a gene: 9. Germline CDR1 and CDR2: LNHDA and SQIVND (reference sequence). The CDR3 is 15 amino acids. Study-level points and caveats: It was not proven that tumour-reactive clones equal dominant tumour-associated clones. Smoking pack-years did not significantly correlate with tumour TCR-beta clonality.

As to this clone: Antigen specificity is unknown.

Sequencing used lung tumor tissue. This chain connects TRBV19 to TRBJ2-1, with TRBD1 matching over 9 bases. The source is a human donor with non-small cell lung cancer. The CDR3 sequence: CASSLDRGGGNEQFF. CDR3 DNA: TGTGCCAGTAGCTTGGACAGGGGTGGAGGCAATGAGCAGTTCTTC.